This is a list of T cell receptor beta chains from one sample in a study of T cells expressing NK-cell markers. TCRdb reworked the 5' RACE reads into one entry per CDR3 protein, no DNA. The sample spans 130,000 to 150,000 distinct CDR3 sequences; the ten largest clones claim roughly 12%. The source material was blood T cells: a sorted CD56 or NKG2C T cell subset, CD4+ or CD8+ T cells, or bulk PBMC T cells (not recorded which). These receptors all stem from a man younger than 30 in good health. The CDR3 runs from the conserved cysteine through the conserved F or W. Fields, in order: V gene, J gene, CDR3 protein.

TRBV15,TRBJ2-3,CATKEGPTDTQYF
TRBV29-1,TRBJ2-1,CSVLAGAYNEQFF
TRBV7-6,TRBJ2-7,CASSLGSSGDGEQYF
TRBV5-1,TRBJ2-2,CASSLFGTGIIGELFF
TRBV5-6,TRBJ1-5,CASSQIGQGLNQPQHF
TRBV11-2,TRBJ1-1,CASSWTGPGTEAFF
TRBV29-1,TRBJ2-1,CSARPGLGYNEQFF
TRBV7-9,TRBJ1-4,CASGNPAANEKLFF
TRBV4-1,TRBJ1-4,CASSQVGPGQGYEKLFF
TRBV11-1,TRBJ2-1,CASSTRTSGRATDSNEQFF
TRBV29-1,TRBJ2-3,CSVETGEAKREMADTQYF
TRBV7-7,TRBJ2-1,CASSPAEGSRYNEQFF
TRBV18,TRBJ2-6,CASSSGGISGANVLTF
TRBV6-5,TRBJ2-1,CASIDGPEQFF
TRBV6-1,TRBJ2-3,CASSPQAGVPDTQYF
TRBV15,TRBJ1-1,CATSRDTVGNTEAFF
TRBV7-6,TRBJ2-1,CASSLIVGSYNEQFF
TRBV6-2/TRBV6-3,TRBJ2-7,CASSTEGEQYF
TRBV20-1,TRBJ2-6,CSARKTYRGRGAGANVLTF
TRBV24-1,TRBJ1-5,CATSDSGINQPQHF
TRBV29-1,TRBJ2-2,CSAIATTGELFF
TRBV12-3/TRBV12-4,TRBJ2-7,CASGRDTYEQYF
TRBV30,TRBJ2-1,CAWSDIVANEQFF
TRBV12-3/TRBV12-4,TRBJ2-5,CASRQGDRETQYF
TRBV24-1,TRBJ2-3,CATSDSWTGSDTQYF
TRBV14,TRBJ2-7,CASSWEDEQYF
TRBV18,TRBJ2-3,CASSPIRDFADTQYF
TRBV7-9,TRBJ2-5,CASSFFVGGLQETQYF
TRBV27,TRBJ2-3,CASRWGVITDTQYF
TRBV19,TRBJ2-3,CASSVDADRGRITDTQYF
TRBV6-5,TRBJ2-1,CASSYSMLGSSYNEQFF
TRBV19,TRBJ2-7,CASSIAGGSYEQYF
TRBV7-2,TRBJ2-7,CASSFAGGPHEQYF